These 14 T cell receptor beta chains originate from one sample sequenced in a study of T-cell reconstitution after alpha-beta-depleted transplantation in children. Preparation of the TCRbeta library involved a method that used unique molecular identifiers. TCRdb re-derived calls from the PCR reads in MiXCR, one entry per CDR3 protein. The sample yields about 290,000 distinct CDR3 sequences, 10% seen once. The sequences come from PBMCs, collected before TCRalphabeta/CD19-depleted stem cell transplant. Receptors were obtained from a boy less than two years old with acute myeloid leukemia, due to receive a stem cell transplant.

This clonotype showed up many times. V is TRBV4-3 and J is TRBJ2-5; 7 bases match TRBD2. J gave up 2 bases and V 0 bases, and 9 bases lay outside the gene matches. CDR3 size: 17 residues. Germline V gene sequence: CDR1 LGHNA, CDR2 YSLEER. The CDR3 nucleotides are TGCGCCAGCAGCCAAGAGATTGGGGGGAGGGCGCAAGAGACCCAGTACTTC. Its protein product is CASSQEIGGRAQETQYF.

This clonotype was counted ten times or more. This rearrangement joins TRBV12-3 or TRBV12-4 to TRBJ1-2; no firm D call. The CDR3 runs 14 residues. V lost 2 bases, J lost 0 bases, and 7 bases lay in between. CDR3 sequence: CASSLMSPNYGYTF. The CDR3 DNA is TGTGCCAGCAGTTTAATGTCCCCTAACTATGGCTACACCTTC.

This clonotype was counted many times. The genes are TRBV7-2 and TRBJ1-2, with D tentatively TRBD1 (5 bases). The CDR3 consists of 14 residues. Trimming pared 2 bases from V and 5 bases from J, leaving 12 bases between. The V gene's germline CDR1 is SGHTA and CDR2 FQGNSA. Written as DNA, the CDR3 is TGTGCCAGCAGCTTACGGCAGGAGGGGTATGGCTACACCTTC. Translation: CASSLRQEGYGYTF. The full variable domain, in which reference TRBV7-2 and TRBJ1-2 provide the parts outside the CDR3, is GAGVSQSPSNKVTEKGKDVELRCDPISGHTALYWYRQSLGQGLEFLIYFQGNSAPDKSGLPSDRFSAERTGGSVSTLTIQRTQQEDSAVYLCASSLRQEGYGYTFGSGTRLTVV.

This clonotype came up many times. This rearrangement joins TRBV21-1 to TRBJ2-2; the table calls TRBD2, which could not be checked here. TRBV21-1 represents a pseudogene. The CDR3 consists of 15 residues. The DNA for the CDR3 is TGTGCCAGCAGCAAAGTACGGGAGCACACCGGGGAGCTGTTTTTT. Its protein product is CASSKVREHTGELFF.

This clonotype has ten or more counts. The J gene is TRBJ2-3, the V gene TRBV28; D unresolved. This CDR3 has 15 amino acids. With 3 bases removed from V and 1 base from J, the gap between germline ends came to 11 bases. CDR1 and CDR2 (germline): MDHEN, SYDVKM. The DNA for the CDR3 is TGTGCCAGCAGTTTCGGACCCTCGGGCACAGATACGCAGTATTTT. It translates to CASSFGPSGTDTQYF.

At least ten counts were recorded for this clonotype. The chain carries TRBV28 and TRBJ1-1; D remains ambiguous. There are 13 residues in the CDR3. Germline V gives CDR1 MDHEN, CDR2 SYDVKM. V lost 6 bases and J 12 bases, leaving 20 bases between the germline ends. DNA of the CDR3: TGTGCCAGCAGGCCCCAAGGTGCGGTGATGACTTTCTTT. It is translated as CASRPQGAVMTFF. The whole variable domain, filled in from reference TRBV28 and TRBJ1-1, reads DVKVTQSSRYLVKRTGEKVFLECVQDMDHENMFWYRQDPGLGLRLIYFSYDVKMKEKGDIPEGYSVSREKKERFSLILESASTNQTSMYLCASRPQGAVMTFFGQGTRLTVV.

In this sample, this clonotype turned up many times. The chain employs TRBV5-1 and TRBJ2-1; D call uncertain. The CDR3 runs 13 residues. The V gene lost 0 bases and the J gene lost 6 bases, with 7 bases spanning the gap. CDR1 and CDR2 (germline): SGHRS, YFSETQ. CDR3 in amino acids: CASSLGSANEQFF. Written as DNA, the CDR3 is TGCGCCAGCAGCTTGGGGTCGGCCAATGAGCAGTTCTTC.

This clonotype was seen many times. This chain uses TRBV4-3 with TRBJ1-4; D is unresolved. The germline V gene has CDR1 LGHNA and CDR2 YSLEER. The CDR3 extends over 15 amino acids. The V gene lost 3 bases and the J gene lost 0 bases, with 8 bases spanning the gap. The DNA for the CDR3 is TGCGCCAGCAGCCACCTACTTGCAACTAATGAAAAACTGTTTTTT. The encoded protein is CASSHLLATNEKLFF.

At least ten counts were recorded for this clonotype. This chain joins TRBV6-1 and TRBJ1-5; TRBD1 might be the D (5 bases). Trimming pared 7 bases from V and 2 bases from J, leaving 9 bases between. The CDR3 consists of 13 residues. Germline V gene lookup returns CDR1 MNHNS and CDR2 SASEGT. DNA of the CDR3: TGTGCCAGCACGGGCAGGGGCAATCAGCCCCAGCATTTT. This sequence encodes CASTGRGNQPQHF.

This clonotype was seen more than once but under ten times. This rearrangement joins TRBV20-1 to TRBJ1-1; 8 bases line up with TRBD1. Germline trimming cut 3 bases from V and 3 bases from J; bases unmatched to any gene: 12. Looked up from germline, CDR1 is DFQATT and CDR2 is SNEGSKA (reference sequence). The CDR3 covers 16 residues. The CDR3 bases are TGCAGTGCTAGGCTTCTCAGGGGGCTAAGGGACACTGAAGCTTTCTTT. Its protein product is CSARLLRGLRDTEAFF.

This clonotype was seen many times. This rearrangement joins TRBV28 to TRBJ2-7, with TRBD1 identical over 12 bases. The CDR3 is 13 amino acids. Per germline, CDR1 MDHEN and CDR2 SYDVKM. V lost 8 bases to trimming and J lost 4 bases; unmatched junction nucleotides: 3. CDR3 amino acids: CASGTGGMYEQYF. Here the CDR3 DNA reads TGTGCCAGCGGGACAGGGGGCATGTACGAGCAGTACTTC.

At least ten counts were recorded for this clonotype. The chain recombines TRBV24-1 with TRBJ2-5; possibly TRBD1 for D (5 bases). V lost 3 bases and J 1 base, leaving 8 bases between the germline ends. This CDR3 is 14 amino acids long. Germline V lookup: CDR1 KGHDR, CDR2 SFDVKD. CDR3 in amino acids: CATSDGQPQETQYF. In DNA, the CDR3 is TGTGCCACCAGTGATGGACAACCCCAAGAGACCCAGTACTTC.

Points on this clonotype: At one boundary the junction diverges from the germline segment, which might be a read error. The chain combines TRBV5-6 with TRBJ2-7; the D gene could be TRBD1 or TRBD2 (5 bases each). From germline, CDR1 is SGHDT and CDR2 YYEEEE. CDR3 size: 12 residues. The CDR3 DNA is TGTGCCATCAGCCCCTGGTCCGGGACGGAGTACTTC. It yields the protein CAISPWSGTEYF.

This clonotype was counted ten times or more. The chain is built from TRBV5-5 and TRBJ2-3, with a possible D match to TRBD1 (6 bases). V was cut by 2 bases and J by 6 bases, with 13 bases left in between. Germline V gene lookup returns CDR1 SGHKS and CDR2 YYEKEE (reference sequence). The CDR3 consists of 14 residues. In DNA form, the CDR3 reads TGTGCCAGCAGCTTTGGACAGCCTACGGATACGCAGTATTTT. Residues: CASSFGQPTDTQYF.